The 26 T cell receptor beta chains below come from one sample, sequenced in a study of Ad26.COV2.S vaccination and SARS-CoV-2 variants. Treatment described: 15 to 20 received Ad26.COV2.S at low or high dose, single or two shots; 5 received placebo; per-sample allocation not given. Specimens were obtained on day 63 following the first vaccine or placebo injection. Data came from immunoSEQ multiplex PCR; TCRdb stores just in-frame clones and leaves some out. The sample has roughly 380,000 clones, around 89% seen once; the top ten hold about 3.5%. The sample here was peripheral blood, taken in a trial of Ad26.COV2.S vaccine versus placebo. The receptors come from a person aged 18-60 years who received the Ad26.COV2.S COVID-19 vaccine or a placebo.

This rearrangement joins TRBV18 to TRBJ2-1, with D perhaps matching TRBD2 (6 bases). The CDR3 extends over 17 amino acids. Germline V CDR1 and CDR2: KGHSH, LQKENI. V shed 4 bases and J shed 2 bases, with 18 bases lying between them. The CDR3 spells CASSQSMGRTTYNEQFF. Written as DNA, the CDR3 is TGTGCCAGCTCACAGAGTATGGGCAGGACTACCTACAATGAGCAGTTCTTC.

This clone has just one count. The chain links TRBV30 to TRBJ1-5, with 8 bases lining up with TRBD1. The germline CDR1 and CDR2 sequences are GTSNPN and SVGIG (reference sequence). The CDR3 spans 14 residues. The ends lost 6 bases at V and 9 bases at J; junction bases unmatched: 13. CDR3 amino acids: CACKTDRAGGPQHF. CDR3 coding DNA: TGTGCCTGCAAAACGGACAGGGCGGGTGGGCCCCAGCATTTT.

This clone was observed a few times. The V call is TRBV19, the J call TRBJ2-2, with D possibly TRBD1 on 6 matching bases. This CDR3 region has 13 residues. Germline V gene lookup returns CDR1 LNHDA and CDR2 SQIVND (reference sequence). Trimming stripped 2 bases from V and 6 bases from J, with 7 bases between. CDR3 protein: CASSIQGSGELFF. The DNA of the CDR3 is TGTGCCAGTAGTATACAGGGGTCCGGGGAGCTGTTTTTT.

The chain employs TRBV5-1 and TRBJ1-2; 7 bases agree with TRBD1. Trimming removed 0 bases from V and 6 bases from J; junction bases left unmatched: 11. Germline CDR1 reads SGHRS; CDR2 reads YFSETQ. The CDR3 totals 16 residues. The CDR3 nucleotides read TGCGCCAGCAGCTTGGCCTCGGAGGGGGCACGACATGGCTACACCTTC. It translates to CASSLASEGARHGYTF.

V and J are TRBV29-1 and TRBJ2-7; possible D gene TRBD1, 6 bases. The CDR3 runs to 15 residues. Germline loops: CDR1 SQVTM, CDR2 ANQGSEA. Trimming took 0 bases from V and 3 from J, leaving 15 bases between them. As DNA, the CDR3 is TGCAGCGTTGAAGACCCACAGGGCCAAAACTACGAGCAGTACTTC. It is translated as CSVEDPQGQNYEQYF.

This rearrangement joins TRBV3-1 (or the pseudogene TRBV3-2) to TRBJ2-6, with TRBD2 identical over 8 bases. There are 19 residues in the CDR3. CDR1 is LGHDT and CDR2 is YNNKEL in the germline V gene (reference sequence). With 4 bases clipped from V and 3 bases from J, the junction kept 14 bases outside the gene matches. CDR3 sequence reads: CASSPGGAGTRGGANVLTF. The CDR3 DNA reads TGTGCCAGCAGCCCGGGGGGGGCAGGGACGCGAGGTGGGGCCAACGTCCTGACTTTC.

This sequence joins TRBV7-6 and TRBJ1-4; 8 bases are a match to TRBD1. Trimming took 3 bases from V and 8 from J; bases not matched to a gene: 11. Germline V CDR1 and CDR2: SGHVS, FNYEAQ. The CDR3 consists of 16 residues. CDR3 bases: TGTGCCAGCAGCTTGTTTGGTCAGGGGGCGCGCGAAAAACTGTTTTTT. Translated: CASSLFGQGAREKLFF.

The gene calls are TRBV7-2 and TRBJ2-7; 9 bases fit TRBD1. J lost 5 bases, V lost 5 bases, and 4 bases had no gene match. The CDR3 sequence is 13 residues long. Germline V gene lookup returns CDR1 SGHTA and CDR2 FQGNSA. The CDR3 loop reads CASSQGQGDEQYF. The CDR3 DNA reads TGTGCCAGCAGCCAGGGACAGGGCGACGAGCAGTACTTC.

This chain connects TRBV27 to TRBJ1-2; a weak D match, TRBD1 (5 bases). This CDR3 has 13 residues. The germline CDR1 and CDR2 sequences are MNHEY and SMNVEV (reference sequence). The V and J ends lost 2 bases and 8 bases respectively, with 12 bases between them. CDR3 residues: CASSLSQGRGYTF. In DNA form, the CDR3 reads TGTGCCAGCAGTTTAAGTCAGGGAAGGGGCTACACCTTC.

V and J are TRBV7-9 and TRBJ2-5, with D tentatively TRBD2 (6 bases). CDR1 and CDR2 from the germline V gene are SEHNR and FQNEAQ (reference sequence). The CDR3 sequence is 14 residues long. Trimming stripped 8 bases from V and 5 bases from J, with 18 bases between. The CDR3 region is CASSLGGGAETQYF. CDR3 nucleotides: TGTGCCAGCTCATTAGGCGGAGGGGCGGAGACCCAGTACTTC.

This clone appeared a single time. The chain recombines TRBV5-6 with TRBJ2-2, with 8 bases fitting TRBD1. The CDR3 has 15 residues. Trimming at V came to 3 bases and at J to 4 bases, leaving 5 bases not matched to a gene. In germline, CDR1 is SGHDT, CDR2 YYEEEE. The CDR3 nucleotides read TGTGCCAGCAGCTATGGAACAGGGGGCACCGGGGAGCTGTTTTTT. Protein product: CASSYGTGGTGELFF. Supplemented by reference TRBV5-6 and TRBJ2-2, the full variable domain reads DAGVTQSPTHLIKTRGQQVTLRCSPKSGHDTVSWYQQALGQGPQFIFQYYEEEERQRGNFPDRFSGHQFPNYSSELNVNALLLGDSALYLCASSYGTGGTGELFFGEGSRLTVL.

This chain joins TRBV6-5 and TRBJ1-6; D may be TRBD1 (5 bases). V lost 4 bases and J 10 bases, leaving 8 bases between the germline ends. This CDR3 comprises 12 residues. The V gene's germline CDR1 is MNHEY and CDR2 SVGAGI. CDR3: CASSSGYSPLHF. CDR3 in DNA: TGTGCCAGCAGTTCAGGGTACTCACCCCTCCACTTT.

The gene calls are TRBV28 and TRBJ2-5; 8 bases map to TRBD1. With V trimmed by 3 bases and J by 4 bases, 7 bases remained unmatched. Germline CDR1 reads MDHEN; CDR2 reads SYDVKM. The CDR3 loop spans 15 amino acids. The CDR3 region has the DNA TGTGCCAGCAGTTTTGACAGGGGAAGAGGAGAGACCCAGTACTTC. This sequence encodes CASSFDRGRGETQYF. The full variable domain, rest sourced from reference TRBV28 and TRBJ2-5, is DVKVTQSSRYLVKRTGEKVFLECVQDMDHENMFWYRQDPGLGLRLIYFSYDVKMKEKGDIPEGYSVSREKKERFSLILESASTNQTSMYLCASSFDRGRGETQYFGPGTRLLVL.

The rearrangement uses TRBV10-3 and TRBJ2-5; a weak D match, TRBD2 (6 bases). The CDR3 consists of 14 residues. CDR1 is ENHRY and CDR2 is SYGVKD in the germline V gene. With 0 bases removed from V and 7 bases from J, the gap between germline ends came to 12 bases. The CDR3 region has the DNA TGTGCCATCAGTGAGTCGGGGGGAGAAGGGACCCAGTACTTC. Its translation is CAISESGGEGTQYF.

This clone was counted a single time. V and J are TRBV7-2 and TRBJ2-7; no clear D gene. V was clipped by 2 bases and J by 0 bases, with 8 bases between them. The length of the CDR3 is 14 residues. Germline V gene lookup returns CDR1 SGHTA and CDR2 FQGNSA. The CDR3 DNA reads as TGTGCCAGCAGCTTATACCCTAGCTCCTACGAGCAGTACTTC. Its protein product is CASSLYPSSYEQYF.

V is TRBV6-5 and J is TRBJ1-1; a weak D match, TRBD1 (5 bases). Germline CDR1 and CDR2: MNHEY and SVGAGI. Trimming left V 11 bases short and J 4 bases short, with 17 bases between. This CDR3 is built from 13 residues. The DNA for the CDR3 is TGTGCCGGGGAAGGGGAGTCGGGCACTGAAGCTTTCTTT. This gives the protein CAGEGESGTEAFF.

There are a few counts of this clone. V gene TRBV7-8 combines with J gene TRBJ2-3; D is perhaps TRBD1 (6 bases). Trimming pared 1 base from V and 0 bases from J, leaving 11 bases between. Germline assignment: CDR1 SGHVS and CDR2 FQNEAQ. This CDR3 is 16 amino acids long. This CDR3 is CASSLGQASSTDTQYF. The CDR3 DNA sequence: TGTGCCAGCAGCTTAGGACAGGCTTCTAGCACAGATACGCAGTATTTT.

This rearrangement joins TRBV19 to TRBJ2-3, with TRBD1 matching over 11 bases. Looked up from germline, CDR1 is LNHDA and CDR2 is SQIVND (reference sequence). The V gene end was trimmed by 7 bases and the J gene end by 3 bases; junction bases not matched to a gene: 6. This CDR3 has 15 residues. CDR3 DNA sequence: TGTGCCAGTACATGGACAGGGGGCGCGACAGATACGCAGTATTTT. This translates into CASTWTGGATDTQYF.

The CDR3 nucleotides are TGTGCCAGCAGCCTCGGGAAGAACACTGAAGCTTTCTTT. This codes for CASSLGKNTEAFF. V and J are TRBV5-5 and TRBJ1-1, with D hard to call. Trimming cost V 4 bases and J 1 base, with 8 bases left between them. This CDR3 is built from 13 residues. Germline loops: CDR1 SGHKS, CDR2 YYEKEE (reference sequence).

V gene TRBV30 combines with J gene TRBJ2-3; 16 nucleotides agree with TRBD2. V lost 3 bases, J lost 5 bases, and 5 bases stayed unmatched. Germline CDR1 reads GTSNPN; CDR2 reads SVGIG (reference sequence). The CDR3 runs to 16 residues. CDR3 in DNA: TGTGCCTGGAGCACGGGACTAGCGGGGGGGAGAGATACGCAGTATTTT. Protein: CAWSTGLAGGRDTQYF.

This clone was seen a few times. The gene calls are TRBV7-3 and TRBJ2-1; D gene ambiguous. The germline CDR1 and CDR2 sequences are SGHTA and FQGTGA. The CDR3 sequence is 15 residues long. The germline V and J ends were trimmed by 5 bases and 0 bases, with 11 bases remaining between them. Here the CDR3 DNA reads TGTGCCAGCAGCCCCCCCGGACCCTCCTACAATGAGCAGTTCTTC. Its translation is CASSPPGPSYNEQFF.

The rearrangement links TRBV6-5 to TRBJ1-6; D unclear. Germline V gives CDR1 MNHEY, CDR2 SVGAGI. CDR3 length: 11 residues. With 5 bases removed from V and 9 bases from J, the gap between germline ends came to 5 bases. CDR3 residues: CASSLGSPLHF. DNA for the CDR3: TGTGCCAGCAGTCTAGGTTCACCCCTCCACTTT.

The chain couples TRBV19 to TRBJ2-5, with TRBD2 identical over 14 bases. This CDR3 has 16 residues. Trimming cost V 5 bases and J 5 bases; bases outside gene matches: 7. Germline CDR1 LNHDA, CDR2 SQIVND (reference sequence). The CDR3 region is CASSFRLAGGPETQYF. DNA of the CDR3: TGTGCCAGTAGTTTCCGACTAGCGGGGGGGCCGGAGACCCAGTACTTC.

The chain uses TRBV3-1 (or the pseudogene TRBV3-2) and TRBJ2-7; 11 bases are shared with TRBD1. In germline, CDR1 is LGHDT, CDR2 YNNKEL (reference sequence). With 5 bases clipped from V and 2 bases from J, the junction kept 2 bases outside the gene matches. CDR3 length equals 14 residues. The CDR3 bases are TGTGCCAGCAGCGCGGGACAGGGGGCCTACGAGCAGTACTTC. It codes for CASSAGQGAYEQYF.

Points on this clone: Other DNA sequences of this sample code for an identical CDR3. The chain couples TRBV10-3 to TRBJ2-7, with D possibly being TRBD1 (5 bases). The CDR3 runs 13 residues. CDR1 and CDR2 (germline): ENHRY, SYGVKD. Deletions cut 8 bases from V and 3 bases from J, with 14 bases between. CDR3 coding DNA: TGTGCCATCTCCGGGCAGGGTGGCTACGAGCAGTACTTC. This codes for CAISGQGGYEQYF.

This clone appeared a single time. The rearrangement joins TRBV4-1 to TRBJ2-1, with 7 bases identical to TRBD1. Trimming removed 6 bases from V and 5 bases from J; junction bases left unmatched: 7. Germline CDR1 and CDR2: MGHRA and YSYEKL. This CDR3 is 14 amino acids long. CDR3 sequence reads: CASRDRRTDNEQFF. CDR3 sequence (DNA): TGCGCCAGCAGGGACAGGCGAACGGACAATGAGCAGTTCTTC.